A single sample gave rise to the 12 T cell receptor beta chains below, sequenced in a study of PD-1 blockade in classical Hodgkin lymphoma. Sequencing was performed with immunoSEQ multiplex PCR; in TCRdb, only in-frame clones are kept and a portion is missing. This table has fewer than 15,000 clones, around 90% appearing once. There was relapse after autologous stem cell transplantation in every patient, and there was variation in brentuximab vedotin exposure. The sample in question was peripheral blood mononuclear cells (PBMCs), obtained at baseline. Source of these receptors: a human donor with classical Hodgkin lymphoma.

The chain uses TRBV7-6 and TRBJ1-1; D is unresolved. The germline gives CDR1 SGHVS, CDR2 FNYEAQ. Deletions cut 5 bases from V and 1 base from J, with 14 bases between. The CDR3 is 15 amino acids. The CDR3 protein is CASSPWTNRNTEAFF. Written as DNA, the CDR3 is TGTGCCAGCAGCCCTTGGACTAATCGGAACACTGAAGCTTTCTTT.

This chain joins TRBV4-2 and TRBJ2-1; TRBD2 is a possible D gene (5 bases). Trimming pared 2 bases from V and 4 bases from J, leaving 18 bases between. Germline V CDR1 and CDR2: LGHNA, YNFKEQ. The CDR3 consists of 17 residues. CDR3 coding DNA: TGTGCCAGCAGCCAAAGACCCGGAGGATACGGGTACAATGAGCAGTTCTTC. The encoded protein is CASSQRPGGYGYNEQFF.

This clone was seen a few times. The chain combines TRBV6-5 with TRBJ2-7; the match to TRBD2 covers 9 bases. The V gene end was trimmed by 0 bases and the J gene end by 3 bases; junction bases not matched to a gene: 3. CDR3 length: 15 amino acids. Germline V gene sequence: CDR1 MNHEY, CDR2 SVGAGI. The CDR3 reads CASSYSRREGYEQYF. The CDR3 DNA sequence: TGTGCCAGCAGTTACTCGCGGCGGGAGGGCTACGAGCAGTACTTC.

V gene TRBV5-1 combines with J gene TRBJ2-1; 9 bases agree with TRBD1. This CDR3 region has 15 residues. The germline gives CDR1 SGHRS, CDR2 YFSETQ. Trimming at V came to 3 bases and at J to 7 bases, leaving 8 bases not matched to a gene. CDR3 protein: CASSSWDRAGNEQFF. The CDR3 DNA reads TGCGCCAGCAGCTCCTGGGACAGGGCGGGAAATGAGCAGTTCTTC.

This chain joins TRBV4-1 and TRBJ2-7; weak D call: TRBD1 (6 bases). Germline CDR1 reads MGHRA; CDR2 reads YSYEKL. V was clipped by 1 base and J by 4 bases, with 23 bases between them. The CDR3 totals 18 residues. CDR3 region: CASSQVGTGVWDIYEQYF. The CDR3 bases are TGCGCCAGCAGCCAAGTCGGGACCGGTGTTTGGGACATATACGAGCAGTACTTC.

The chain links TRBV18 to TRBJ1-6; D gene ambiguous. The CDR3 consists of 13 residues. Trimming left V 1 base short and J 10 bases short, with 8 bases between. Germline assignment: CDR1 KGHSH and CDR2 LQKENI. The CDR3 is CASSPQDNSPLHF. The CDR3 DNA reads as TGTGCCAGCTCACCACAAGACAACTCACCCCTCCACTTT.

The CDR3 DNA reads TGTGCCAGTACGCGGACAGCGAACACCGGGGAGCTGTTTTTT. Translated, it gives CASTRTANTGELFF. The V gene is TRBV19, the J gene TRBJ2-2; TRBD1 might be the D (6 bases). The germline V gene encodes CDR1 LNHDA and CDR2 SQIVND (reference sequence). V dropped 7 bases and J dropped 0 bases, with 9 bases sitting between them. The CDR3 runs to 14 residues.

The chain employs TRBV5-8 and TRBJ1-5, with D possibly matching TRBD1 (5 bases). Trimming stripped 0 bases from V and 5 bases from J, with 6 bases between. CDR1 and CDR2 from the germline V gene are SGHTS and YDEGEE. The CDR3 runs 13 residues. CDR3 loop: CASSLEGHQPQHF. DNA for the CDR3: TGTGCCAGCAGCTTGGAGGGGCATCAGCCCCAGCATTTT.

This clone was recorded a few times. The chain employs TRBV2 and TRBJ1-2; a possible D gene is TRBD1 (6 bases). Germline lookup yields CDR1 SNHLY and CDR2 FYNNEI. The CDR3 is 14 residues long. The V gene lost 5 bases and the J gene lost 3 bases, with 13 bases spanning the gap. CDR3 DNA sequence: TGTGCCAGCAGTCCTAGGGGGGGCTACTATGGCTACACCTTC. This encodes CASSPRGGYYGYTF.

This clone was seen once. The V gene is TRBV5-1, the J gene TRBJ2-3; possibly TRBD1 for D (8 bases). CDR1 and CDR2 (germline): SGHRS, YFSETQ. Trimming removed 0 bases from V and 0 bases from J, with 20 bases in between. This CDR3 has 19 residues. The CDR3 region is CASSLASDREGISTDTQYF. The CDR3, as DNA: TGCGCCAGCAGCTTGGCCTCGGACAGGGAGGGGATTAGCACAGATACGCAGTATTTT.

The chain carries TRBV6-5 and TRBJ2-7; TRBD1 is a possible D gene (6 bases). The V end was cut by 4 bases, the J end by 3 bases, with 13 bases between. CDR1 and CDR2 (germline): MNHEY, SVGAGI. CDR3 length equals 14 residues. CDR3 protein: CASSSGTRDYEQYF. As DNA, the CDR3 is TGTGCCAGCAGTTCCGGGACACGGGACTACGAGCAGTACTTC.

The CDR3 region has the DNA TGTGCCAGCAGTGATAGACTAGCGGTCAATGAGCAGTTCTTC. Amino acids: CASSDRLAVNEQFF. This chain links TRBV25-1 with TRBJ2-1, with 9 bases that match TRBD2. The CDR3 has 14 residues. The ends lost 3 bases at V and 6 bases at J; junction bases unmatched: 3. Germline lookup yields CDR1 MGHDK and CDR2 SYGVNS.